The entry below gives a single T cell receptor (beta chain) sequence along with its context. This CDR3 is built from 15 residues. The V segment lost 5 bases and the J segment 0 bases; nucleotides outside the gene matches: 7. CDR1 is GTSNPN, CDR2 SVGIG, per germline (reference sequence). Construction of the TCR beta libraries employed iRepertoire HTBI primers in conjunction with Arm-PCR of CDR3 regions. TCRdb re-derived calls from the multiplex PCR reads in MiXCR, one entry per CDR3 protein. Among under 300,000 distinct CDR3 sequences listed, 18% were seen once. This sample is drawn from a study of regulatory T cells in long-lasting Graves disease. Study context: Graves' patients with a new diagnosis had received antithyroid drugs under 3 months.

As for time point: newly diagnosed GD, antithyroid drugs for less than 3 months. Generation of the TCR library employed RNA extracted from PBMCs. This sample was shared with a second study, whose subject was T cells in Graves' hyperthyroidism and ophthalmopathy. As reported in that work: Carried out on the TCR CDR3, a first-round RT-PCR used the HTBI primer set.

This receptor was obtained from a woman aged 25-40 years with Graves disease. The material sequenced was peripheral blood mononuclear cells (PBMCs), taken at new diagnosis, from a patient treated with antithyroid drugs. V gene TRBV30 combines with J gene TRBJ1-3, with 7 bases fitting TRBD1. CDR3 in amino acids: CAWEGGEGSGNTIYF. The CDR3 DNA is TGTGCCTGGGAAGGGGGCGAGGGCTCTGGAAACACCATATATTTT.